The clone carrying this T cell receptor beta chain showed up many times. Its antigen is still unknown. As the method for making TCR beta libraries, quantitative 5'-RACE with molecular barcodes was used. Each CDR3 protein gets one entry after TCRdb re-called the 5' RACE reads with MiXCR. In the table there are 200,000 to 300,000 distinct CDR3 sequences, around 7.8% of which are singletons. The data were taken from a study of CD8 T cells in ankylosing spondylitis. Points from the study as a whole: Matched ankylosing spondylitis synovial fluid reportedly showed significant enrichment of disease-linked clones. Existing reports had already noted some motif variants in reactive arthritis synovial fluid and blood.

CDR3 size: 13 residues. The germline V gene has CDR1 DFQATT and CDR2 SNEGSKA (reference sequence). V was pared by 3 bases and J by 0 bases, with 9 bases between. The sequencing sample was made of blood, either unsorted or a sorted T cell fraction (not recorded which). This chain links TRBV20-1 with TRBJ2-7; the D is unclear. The sequence was obtained from a male donor with ankylosing spondylitis or in good health (not recorded which). The CDR3 protein is CSARPLTSYEQYF. For the CDR3, the DNA is TGCAGTGCTAGGCCCTTAACCTCCTACGAGCAGTACTTC.